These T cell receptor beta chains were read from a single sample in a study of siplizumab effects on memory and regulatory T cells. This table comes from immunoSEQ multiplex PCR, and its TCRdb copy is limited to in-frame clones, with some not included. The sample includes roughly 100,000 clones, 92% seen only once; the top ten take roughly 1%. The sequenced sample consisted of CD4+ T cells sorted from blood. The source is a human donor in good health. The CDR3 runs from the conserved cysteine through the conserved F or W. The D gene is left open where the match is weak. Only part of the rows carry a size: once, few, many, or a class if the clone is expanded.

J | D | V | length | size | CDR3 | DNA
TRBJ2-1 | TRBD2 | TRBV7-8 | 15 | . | CASSVSGSGYNEQFF | TGTGCCAGCAGTGTTAGCGGGAGCGGGTACAATGAGCAGTTCTTC
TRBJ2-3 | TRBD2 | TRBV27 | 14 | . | CASRRGGRADTQYF | TGTGCCAGCAGGCGGGGGGGTAGGGCAGATACGCAGTATTTT
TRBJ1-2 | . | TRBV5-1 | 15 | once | CASSFRGVEVDGYTF | TGCGCCAGCAGCTTCAGGGGCGTGGAAGTAGATGGCTACACCTTC
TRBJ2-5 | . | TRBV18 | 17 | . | CASSPLAGFKYQETQYF | TGTGCCAGCTCACCTCTTGCAGGGTTTAAGTACCAAGAGACCCAGTACTTC
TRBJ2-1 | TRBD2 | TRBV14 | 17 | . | CASSHRTASGRLNEQFF | TGTGCCAGCAGCCATCGCACCGCTAGCGGGAGGCTTAATGAGCAGTTCTTC
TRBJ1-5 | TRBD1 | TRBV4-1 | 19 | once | CASSQDRQGGQASNQPQHF | TGCGCCAGCAGCCAAGATCGGCAGGGGGGACAGGCAAGCAATCAGCCCCAGCATTTT
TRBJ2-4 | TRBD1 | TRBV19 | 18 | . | CASSTGTGDFGGKNIQYF | TGTGCCAGTAGTACCGGGACAGGGGACTTTGGGGGCAAAAACATTCAGTACTTC
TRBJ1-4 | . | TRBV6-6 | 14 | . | CASSYGRGGEKLFF | TGTGCCAGCAGTTACGGGAGGGGGGGTGAAAAACTGTTTTTT
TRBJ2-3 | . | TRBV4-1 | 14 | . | CASSRGPSTDTQYF | TGCGCCAGCAGCCGGGGACCCAGCACAGATACGCAGTATTTT
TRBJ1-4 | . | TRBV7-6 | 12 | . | CASSLLSEKLFF | TGTGCCAGCAGCTTACTTTCTGAAAAACTGTTTTTT
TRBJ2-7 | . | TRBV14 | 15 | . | CASSDPGRALYEQYF | TGTGCCAGCAGCGACCCCGGCAGGGCCCTCTACGAGCAGTACTTC
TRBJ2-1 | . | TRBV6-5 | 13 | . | CATSPRPFFRQFF | TGTGCCACCTCCCCTAGGCCCTTCTTTAGGCAGTTCTTC
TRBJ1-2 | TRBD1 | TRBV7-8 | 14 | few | CASSPTGGNYGYTF | TGTGCCAGCAGCCCAACAGGGGGAAACTATGGCTACACCTTC
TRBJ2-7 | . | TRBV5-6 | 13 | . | CASSLVGTDEQYF | TGTGCCAGCAGCTTGGTAGGTACCGACGAGCAGTACTTC
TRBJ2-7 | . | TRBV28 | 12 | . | CASRTPSYEQYF | TGTGCCAGCAGGACCCCTTCCTACGAGCAGTACTTC
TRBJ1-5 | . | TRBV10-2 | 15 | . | CASSEWRGDNQPQHF | TGCGCCAGCAGTGAGTGGAGGGGCGATAATCAGCCCCAGCATTTT
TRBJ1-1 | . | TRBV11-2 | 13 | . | CASSLRDYTEAFF | TGTGCCAGCAGTCTCAGAGATTACACTGAAGCTTTCTTT
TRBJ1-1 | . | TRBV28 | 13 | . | CAIRRVLNTEAFF | TGTGCCATCCGCAGGGTTTTGAACACTGAAGCTTTCTTT
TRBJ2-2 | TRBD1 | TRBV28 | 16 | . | CASSTAQGVNTGELFF | TGTGCCAGCAGTACCGCACAGGGGGTGAACACCGGGGAGCTGTTTTTT
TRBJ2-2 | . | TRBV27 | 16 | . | CASSLWAGRNTGELFF | TGTGCCAGCAGTTTATGGGCAGGGAGAAACACCGGGGAGCTGTTTTTT
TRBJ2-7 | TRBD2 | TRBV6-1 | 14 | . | CASSNGLAGEEEYF | TGTGCCAGCAGTAATGGACTAGCGGGAGAAGAAGAGTACTTC
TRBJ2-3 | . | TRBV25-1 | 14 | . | CASSGRGTGGTQYF | TGTGCCAGCAGTGGGCGAGGGACCGGCGGTACGCAGTATTTT
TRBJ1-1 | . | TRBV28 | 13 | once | CASRSGFGSEAFF | TGTGCCAGCAGGTCAGGGTTCGGCTCTGAAGCTTTCTTT
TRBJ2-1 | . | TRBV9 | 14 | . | CASSVGPLANEQFF | TGTGCCAGCAGCGTAGGACCCTTGGCCAATGAGCAGTTCTTC
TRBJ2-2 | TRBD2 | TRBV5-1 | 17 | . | CASSLGGLAGAGGELFF | TGCGCCAGCAGCCTTGGGGGGCTAGCGGGAGCTGGCGGGGAGCTGTTTTTT
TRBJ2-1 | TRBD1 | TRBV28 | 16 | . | CASTLGGTGGYNEQFF | TGTGCCAGCACCCTAGGGGGGACAGGTGGTTACAATGAGCAGTTCTTC
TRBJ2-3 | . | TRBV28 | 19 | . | CASSPRGRFAPGVTDTQYF | TGTGCCAGCAGTCCGAGGGGGCGTTTTGCCCCGGGAGTGACAGATACGCAGTATTTT
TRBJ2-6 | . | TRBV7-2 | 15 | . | CASSPRGAGANVLTF | TGTGCCAGCAGCCCCCGGGGGGCCGGGGCCAACGTCCTGACTTTC
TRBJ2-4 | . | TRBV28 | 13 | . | CASSSHLVNIQYF | TGTGCCAGCAGTTCCCACCTTGTGAACATTCAGTACTTC
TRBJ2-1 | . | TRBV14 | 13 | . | CASSQTRWGEQFF | TGTGCCAGCAGCCAGACGCGGTGGGGTGAGCAGTTCTTC
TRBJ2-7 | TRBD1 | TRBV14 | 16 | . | CASSQLAGQGRSEQYF | TGTGCCAGCAGCCAATTGGCAGGACAGGGGCGGTCCGAGCAGTACTTC